This TCR beta chain is drawn from a study of T cells in Graves' hyperthyroidism and ophthalmopathy. The length of the CDR3 is 16 residues. With V trimmed by 7 bases and J by 7 bases, 16 bases remained unmatched. The germline V gene has CDR1 DFQATT and CDR2 SNEGSKA (reference sequence). Regions amplified from RNA transcripts were the TCR beta CDR3 regions. During a first-round RT-PCR of the TCR CDR3, the HTBI primer set was used. TCRdb re-called the multiplex PCR reads through MiXCR, storing one row per CDR3 protein. Among about 37,000 distinct CDR3 sequences listed, approximately 52% were seen once. This receptor was taken from a man in his forties with Graves' ophthalmopathy. The chain combines TRBV20-1 with TRBJ2-5; 12 bases align to TRBD1. Sequenced sample: blood. CDR3 protein: CSGRRIGTGGAGTQYF. The CDR3 DNA follows: TGCAGTGGCAGAAGAATAGGGACAGGGGGCGCAGGGACCCAGTACTTC.